The 31 T cell receptor beta chains listed next were all sequenced from one sample in a study of blood T cell repertoires in COVID-19. The protocol was immunoSEQ multiplex PCR, while the TCRdb copy is restricted to in-frame clones and leaves out a portion. The repertoire holds 85,000 to 130,000 clones, with 71% as singletons. Material for sequencing was peripheral blood. Receptors originate from a human donor with acute or convalescent COVID-19. The donor label of this sample is uncertain.

The genes are TRBV4-1 and TRBJ2-1; 7 nucleotides line up with TRBD1. V lost 4 bases and J lost 0; bases outside the gene matches: 6. This CDR3 is built from 16 residues. CDR1 and CDR2 (germline): MGHRA, YSYEKL. The CDR3 region is CASSRTGVSSYNEQFF. In DNA, the CDR3 is TGCGCCAGCAGCCGAACAGGGGTAAGCTCCTACAATGAGCAGTTCTTC.

V and J are TRBV19 and TRBJ2-3; 11 nucleotides align to TRBD1. The J segment lost 1 base and the V segment lost 5 bases, leaving 8 bases of the junction unmatched. The CDR3 contains 17 residues. Germline lookup yields CDR1 LNHDA and CDR2 SQIVND (reference sequence). This CDR3 reads CASSLKLGQGGTDTQYF. The CDR3 nucleotides are TGTGCCAGTAGTCTAAAACTGGGACAGGGGGGCACAGATACGCAGTATTTT.

The chain carries TRBV2 and TRBJ1-2, with 7 bases identical to TRBD1. The CDR3 extends over 14 amino acids. Germline values: CDR1 SNHLY, CDR2 FYNNEI. The V and J ends lost 5 bases and 0 bases, in that order; junction bases with no gene match: 3. The CDR3 here is CASSLTGPNYGYTF. In DNA, the CDR3 is TGTGCCAGCAGTCTGACAGGGCCTAACTATGGCTACACCTTC.

The sample holds a few counts of this clone. This chain links TRBV6-5 with TRBJ1-2, with 8 positions matching TRBD1. CDR1 and CDR2 from the germline V gene are MNHEY and SVGAGI. This CDR3 is built from 12 residues. Trimming at V came to 2 bases and at J to 7 bases, leaving 0 bases not matched to a gene. The DNA of the CDR3 is TGTGCCAGCAGTTACGGACAGGGTGGCTACACCTTC. Its protein product is CASSYGQGGYTF.

The chain carries TRBV12-3 or TRBV12-4 and TRBJ1-4; maybe TRBD1 (5 bases). Trimming stripped 8 bases from V and 8 bases from J, with 12 bases between. This CDR3 spans 12 amino acids. The CDR3 spells CASLSGGEKLFF. CDR3 coding DNA: TGTGCCAGCCTATCGGGGGGGGAAAAACTGTTTTTT.

V usage is TRBV6-5 and J usage is TRBJ2-7; TRBD1 matches at 10 bases. V shed 8 bases, J shed 5 bases, and the junction held 6 bases outside the gene matches. CDR3 length: 13 residues. Germline values: CDR1 MNHEY, CDR2 SVGAGI. CDR3 sequence reads: CASGGTGVHEQYF. CDR3 DNA: TGTGCCAGCGGGGGGACAGGGGTCCACGAGCAGTACTTC.

The CDR3 loop reads CASSPWGGHQPQHF. CDR3 sequence (DNA): TGTGCCAGCAGTCCATGGGGGGGCCATCAGCCCCAGCATTTT. The V and J genes are TRBV27 and TRBJ1-5; a weak D match, TRBD1 (6 bases). This CDR3 has 14 residues. Deletions cut 5 bases from V and 5 bases from J, with 13 bases between. Germline loops: CDR1 MNHEY, CDR2 SMNVEV (reference sequence).

This chain links TRBV7-9 with TRBJ1-2; the D gene is possibly TRBD1 (6 bases). V was shortened by 5 bases and J by 8 bases, with 24 bases between the two germline ends. Germline CDR1 and CDR2: SEHNR and FQNEAQ (reference sequence). This CDR3 spans 16 amino acids. The CDR3 loop is CASSADRLSIIWGYTF. In nucleotides, the CDR3 is TGTGCCAGCAGCGCGGACAGACTATCGATTATATGGGGCTACACCTTC.

V gene TRBV5-1 combines with J gene TRBJ1-1, with TRBD1 matching over 8 bases. V gave up 4 bases and J gave up 11 bases; unmatched junction bases: 4. This CDR3 is built from 11 residues. CDR1 is SGHRS and CDR2 is YFSETQ in the germline V gene. The CDR3 DNA reads TGCGCCAGCAGCACGACAGGGGTGGCTTTCTTT. Protein sequence: CASSTTGVAFF.

CDR3 nucleotide sequence: TGTGCCAGCAGCCCTTCAGGAGGGCAGGACTATGGCTACACCTTC. Protein: CASSPSGGQDYGYTF. This chain uses TRBV9 with TRBJ1-2; D call uncertain. Germline V gene data show CDR1 as SGDLS and CDR2 as YYNGEE. V dropped 4 bases and J dropped 3 bases, with 16 bases sitting between them. The CDR3 loop spans 15 amino acids.

This rearrangement joins TRBV21-1 to TRBJ2-7; the table calls TRBD1, which could not be checked here. TRBV21-1 is a pseudogene segment. There are 15 residues in the CDR3. The CDR3 nucleotides read TGTGCCAGCAGAGGGGAAGCCGATAGGGACTACGAGCAGTACTTC. It codes for CASRGEADRDYEQYF.

This chain uses TRBV20-1 with TRBJ1-2; 9 bases map to TRBD1. Germline V CDR1 and CDR2: DFQATT, SNEGSKA (reference sequence). This CDR3 region has 11 residues. CDR3 in amino acids: CSVRDRDGYTF. DNA for the CDR3: TGCAGCGTCCGGGACAGGGATGGCTACACCTTC.

This clone is classed as medium-sized. This chain joins TRBV2 and TRBJ1-2; maybe TRBD1 (5 bases). V shed 4 bases and J shed 8 bases, with 17 bases lying between them. This CDR3 is built from 14 residues. Germline V gene data show CDR1 as SNHLY and CDR2 as FYNNEI. In DNA, the CDR3 is TGTGCCAGCAGTGCCTTACCAGGGCCGAGGGGCTACACCTTC. Protein product: CASSALPGPRGYTF.

The V and J genes are TRBV5-5 and TRBJ1-2; weak D call: TRBD1 (6 bases). The V gene lost 4 bases and the J gene lost 8 bases, with 12 bases spanning the gap. This CDR3 has 12 amino acids. Germline V gene data show CDR1 as SGHKS and CDR2 as YYEKEE (reference sequence). This CDR3 is CASSLQGLGYTF. Here the CDR3 DNA reads TGTGCCAGCAGCCTACAGGGTCTCGGCTACACCTTC.

The genes are TRBV25-1 and TRBJ2-1, with 10 bases matching TRBD1. With V trimmed by 3 bases and J by 8 bases, 4 bases remained unmatched. The CDR3 is 14 amino acids. Germline-derived CDR1 and CDR2 are MGHDK and SYGVNS. For the CDR3, the DNA is TGTGCCAGCAGTGACCCGGGACAGGGGTATGAGCAGTTCTTC. Protein: CASSDPGQGYEQFF.

A few counts support this clone. The CDR3 is CASSRQGRYYGYTF. CDR3 DNA sequence: TGTGCCAGCAGTAGACAGGGACGGTACTATGGCTACACCTTC. This chain uses TRBV6-5 with TRBJ1-2, with TRBD1 matching over 7 bases. V shed 5 bases, J shed 3 bases, and the junction held 6 bases outside the gene matches. The CDR3 length is 14 residues. CDR1 MNHEY and CDR2 SVGAGI come from the germline V gene.

The chain combines TRBV18 with TRBJ2-5; possibly TRBD1 for D (5 bases). The CDR3 has 14 residues. Germline assignment: CDR1 KGHSH and CDR2 LQKENI. V lost 3 bases and J 4 bases, leaving 12 bases between the germline ends. The chain's CDR3 is CASSPGLLGETQYF. CDR3 nucleotide sequence: TGTGCCAGCTCACCGGGGCTCTTGGGAGAGACCCAGTACTTC.

The sample holds a few counts of this clone. The chain combines TRBV4-1 with TRBJ1-5; 7 bases map to TRBD1. Germline V gene lookup returns CDR1 MGHRA and CDR2 YSYEKL. The trim removed 5 bases at V and 1 base at J, leaving 5 bases unmatched. CDR3 size: 15 residues. DNA for the CDR3: TGCGCCAGCAGCATGTCCAGGGGGAGCAATCAGCCCCAGCATTTT. This encodes CASSMSRGSNQPQHF.

V is TRBV19 and J is TRBJ2-3, with 7 bases matching TRBD2. Trimming cost V 8 bases and J 6 bases; bases outside gene matches: 11. There are 14 residues in the CDR3. Germline V gives CDR1 LNHDA, CDR2 SQIVND (reference sequence). The CDR3: CASSFSGARDTQYF. The CDR3 DNA reads TGTGCCAGTTCCTTCAGCGGGGCGAGGGATACGCAGTATTTT.

CDR3 protein: CASSEGGGTNNYGYTF. DNA for the CDR3: TGTGCCAGCAGTGAAGGCGGAGGGACCAATAACTATGGCTACACCTTC. The rearrangement uses TRBV6-1 and TRBJ1-2, with a weak D call TRBD1 (5 bases). CDR1 is MNHNS and CDR2 is SASEGT in the germline V gene. Trimming left V 1 base short and J 1 base short, with 13 bases between. This CDR3 has 16 residues.

V usage is TRBV7-3 and J usage is TRBJ2-3, with 12 nucleotides matching TRBD2. The J segment lost 3 bases and the V segment lost 5 bases, leaving 9 bases of the junction unmatched. The CDR3 has 17 amino acids. Germline-derived CDR1 and CDR2 are SGHTA and FQGTGA. This CDR3 reads CASSRGLAGWGTDTQYF. The CDR3 nucleotides read TGTGCCAGCAGCCGAGGACTAGCGGGGTGGGGGACAGATACGCAGTATTTT.

CDR3 sequence: CATSDPRLATGGQDYNEQFF. As DNA, the CDR3 is TGTGCCACCAGTGATCCTAGGTTGGCGACAGGGGGCCAGGACTACAATGAGCAGTTCTTC. The chain joins TRBV24-1 to TRBJ2-1; the match to TRBD1 covers 10 bases. Germline assignment: CDR1 KGHDR and CDR2 SFDVKD. V lost 3 bases and J lost 3; bases outside the gene matches: 16. The CDR3 has 20 amino acids.

The chain combines TRBV7-9 with TRBJ1-2; 8 bases are a match to TRBD1. Trimming took 7 bases from V and 2 from J; bases not matched to a gene: 6. The CDR3 extends over 14 amino acids. Germline V lookup: CDR1 SEHNR, CDR2 FQNEAQ (reference sequence). This chain's CDR3 is CASTPGQGNYGYTF. CDR3 nucleotides: TGTGCCAGCACCCCCGGACAGGGAAACTATGGCTACACCTTC.

The chain links TRBV19 to TRBJ1-1; a possible D gene is TRBD1 (5 bases). Germline lookup yields CDR1 LNHDA and CDR2 SQIVND (reference sequence). The CDR3 runs 12 residues. Trimming took 7 bases from V and 1 from J, leaving 7 bases between them. The CDR3: CASTQGNTEAFF. The CDR3 region has the DNA TGTGCCAGTACCCAGGGGAACACTGAAGCTTTCTTT.

The chain joins TRBV5-6 to TRBJ2-4, with TRBD1 identical over 8 bases. The J segment lost 1 base and the V segment lost 3 bases, leaving 0 bases of the junction unmatched. Germline V gene sequence: CDR1 SGHDT, CDR2 YYEEEE. The CDR3 sequence is 14 residues long. The CDR3, as DNA: TGTGCCAGCAGCTGGACAGGGGCCAAAAACATTCAGTACTTC. This encodes CASSWTGAKNIQYF.

The V and J genes are TRBV7-9 and TRBJ2-1; D possibly corresponds to TRBD1 (5 bases). The germline V and J ends were trimmed by 2 bases and 1 base, with 9 bases remaining between them. Germline V gene sequence: CDR1 SEHNR, CDR2 FQNEAQ (reference sequence). The CDR3 totals 15 residues. CDR3 nucleotide sequence: TGTGCCAGCAGCTTAAATCAGGGTTCCTACAATGAGCAGTTCTTC. Residues: CASSLNQGSYNEQFF. Full variable domain (rest looked up from reference TRBV7-9 and TRBJ2-1): DTGVSQNPRHKITKRGQNVTFRCDPISEHNRLYWYRQTLGQGPEFLTYFQNEAQLEKSRLLSDRFSAERPKGSFSTLEIQRTEQGDSAMYLCASSLNQGSYNEQFFGPGTRLTVL.

V is TRBV30 and J is TRBJ2-2; 8 positions match TRBD1. The trim removed 4 bases at V and 1 base at J, leaving 2 bases unmatched. Looked up from germline, CDR1 is GTSNPN and CDR2 is SVGIG (reference sequence). The CDR3 contains 14 residues. DNA of the CDR3: TGTGCCTGGAAAGGGACAGGGAACACCGGGGAGCTGTTTTTT. It is translated as CAWKGTGNTGELFF.

The J gene is TRBJ1-2, the V gene TRBV24-1, with 7 bases lining up with TRBD1. The CDR3 contains 14 residues. Germline values: CDR1 KGHDR, CDR2 SFDVKD. V lost 11 bases to trimming and J lost 3 bases; unmatched junction nucleotides: 11. The chain's CDR3 is CARLTGSFDYGYTF. The CDR3 DNA reads as TGTGCCAGACTGACAGGGAGTTTTGACTATGGCTACACCTTC.

This clone occurred a few times. J is TRBJ2-1 and V is TRBV5-1; a possible D gene is TRBD2 (6 bases). Germline V gene sequence: CDR1 SGHRS, CDR2 YFSETQ. CDR3 size: 14 residues. Trimming left V 2 bases short and J 6 bases short, with 12 bases between. Here the CDR3 reads CASSFTDYLNEQFF. Written as DNA, the CDR3 is TGCGCCAGCAGCTTCACGGACTACCTCAATGAGCAGTTCTTC.

This clone was seen more than once but under ten times. The rearrangement uses TRBV7-2 and TRBJ1-2; D ambiguous. Trimming removed 1 base at V and 3 bases at J, with 6 bases between. This CDR3 contains 13 residues. The germline V gene encodes CDR1 SGHTA and CDR2 FQGNSA. CDR3: CASSLGAHYGYTF. The CDR3 DNA reads as TGTGCCAGCAGCTTAGGGGCCCACTATGGCTACACCTTC.

Many counts were recorded for this clone. The CDR3 sequence: CATSGGTLNEQFF. CDR3 nucleotide sequence: TGTGCCACCAGTGGCGGGACTCTCAATGAGCAGTTCTTC. The chain employs TRBV24-1 and TRBJ2-1, with D perhaps TRBD2 (6 bases). V lost 5 bases to trimming and J lost 6 bases, with 10 bases between them. The CDR3 runs to 13 residues. The germline gives CDR1 KGHDR, CDR2 SFDVKD.